Listed here is a single T cell receptor beta chain. The CDR3 consists of 17 residues. The junction had 9 bases not matched to a gene; V was cut back by 4 bases and J by 5 bases. Germline CDR1 and CDR2: SGDLS and YYNGEE. The data are from a study of identical twins. Via MiXCR, TCRdb re-called the 5' RACE reads, giving one row per CDR3 protein. The table shows about 920,000 distinct CDR3 sequences, with approximately 13% occurring only once. The same specimen was also included in a second study, on yellow fever vaccine responses in identical twins.

This sequence was found in a woman aged 18-30 years in good health. The gene calls are TRBV9 and TRBJ2-2; TRBD2 matches at 12 bases. The sequenced sample consisted of PBMCs. CDR3 in DNA: TGTGCCAGCAGCCTCCGGACTAGCGGGATGGAGACCGGGGAGCTGTTTTTT. As protein: CASSLRTSGMETGELFF.